This T cell receptor (beta chain) was retrieved from a study of T cells in Graves' hyperthyroidism and ophthalmopathy (dated by TCRdb to the late 2010s). Describing the broader study: Peripheral blood samples were taken at the time of initial diagnosis, prior to any treatment. The 85 to 100 discovery patients were randomly split 7:3 into training and test sets. According to the paper, TCR Vbeta CDR3 sequencing was carried out on about 140 peripheral blood samples, which came from approximately 41 ophthalmopathy, around 74 hyperthyroidism and roughly 17 progressor patients. Thyroid tissue and blood T-cell repertoires from six Graves' hyperthyroidism patients were also compared in the study. Once sampling was done, hyperthyroidism patients were given methimazole at a starting dose of 30 mg daily, whereas ophthalmopathy patients were given high-dose intravenous methylprednisolone. A discovery cohort of around 100 patients, fewer than 50 with Graves' ophthalmopathy and approximately 57 with stable Graves' hyperthyroidism, was used to find distinguishing TCR V-J signatures. Whether ophthalmopathy could be predicted prospectively was tested in an independent validation cohort made up of under 20 hyperthyroidism patients plus 17 patients who later progressed to ophthalmopathy. Study-level results and caveats: In validation, the model predicted progression to ophthalmopathy a median of roughly six months before onset, with about 70% sensitivity and about 75% specificity. Most expanded thyroid clonotypes (frequency above 0.001) were also found in blood, which suggests that blood repertoires may mirror thyroid immune responses. Ophthalmopathy was separated from stable hyperthyroidism by a 13 V-J signature model, with approximately 90% sensitivity and about 81% specificity obtained in cross-validation and 80%/75% obtained in testing. Sample size was not statistically predetermined, and investigators were not blinded to group allocation.

In its sample, this clonotype comes out as medium-sized (0.01 to 0.1%). It lacks a known antigen. No much larger clonotype is one base removed from it; base qualities were not supplied. TCR beta CDR3 regions were amplified from RNA transcripts. For the first round of RT-PCR on the TCR CDR3, the HTBI primer set was used together with the Qiagen OneStep RT-PCR kit. Libraries were constructed in a second round of multiplex PCR, after which size selection and purification were carried out. Libraries were sequenced paired-end with 100 bp reads on an Illumina HiSeq2000. On the study's bioinformatics: Raw data were processed with SOAPnuke, discarding reads with adapters, uncalled bases, mean Phred below 15, or no exact constant-primer or identifier match. High-quality paired reads were merged with COPE v1.2.5, and unique nucleotide sequences were defined as clonotypes. Clonotypes were aligned to IMGT TRBV, TRBD and TRBJ reference segments using MiTCR v1.1. The analysis was restricted to V-J combinations with a frequency above 0.0001, which together covered roughly 99% of the repertoires. A TCS score was defined as the ratio of F50 (clonal expansion) to E x V (chaos), with BLOSUM62-based TCRdist applied between CDR3 peptides within each V-J. Welch's t-statistics and random forest reduced fewer than 550 V-J features to around 14, which were used in a naive Bayes classifier (R e1071). The similarity between thyroid and blood repertoires was quantified using the Morisita-Horn index. TCRdb applied fastp at Q25 and MiXCR to the public reads, then kept only in-frame beta chains. CDR3 protein duplicates are merged, each entry listing the most common genes and DNA. TCRdb's processing, not the authors', yielded these V and J calls. The sample yields about 24,000 distinct CDR3 sequences; less than 65% were counted once. The top ten clones comprise about 25% of the sample.

Hyperthyroidism patients were newly diagnosed, with disease duration under 2 months, and aged 18 to 65 years. Patients with uncontrolled infections, other autoimmune diseases, pregnancy or lactation were excluded. Clinical symptoms, serum thyroxine and TRAb, thyroid ultrasound, and orbital computed tomography formed the basis for the diagnoses. Blood from progressor patients was drawn when they were first diagnosed with hyperthyroidism, before any ophthalmopathy symptoms appeared. PBMCs were separated from roughly 10 ml of fresh peripheral blood using Ficoll-Paque density gradient centrifugation. Patients classed as progressors first received a Graves' hyperthyroidism diagnosis and then went on to develop ophthalmopathy during follow-up. Total RNA was extracted with Trizol reagent, and quality was checked on an Agilent 2100 Bioanalyzer. The receptor comes from a woman aged 40 to 49 with Graves' hyperthyroidism that later progressed to Graves' ophthalmopathy. The sequenced sample was blood.

The base sequence is TGTGCCAGCAGCTTAGGACCCCGCTCTGGAAACACCATATATTTT. Protein translation: CASSLGPRSGNTIYF. The chain is encoded by TRBV7-2 joined to TRBJ1-3; the D gene lacks a confident call. The CDR3 sequence holds 15 residues, the cysteine and phenylalanine included. The retained sequence is limited to the CDR3, 45 bases, with the frame set at the first base. V is reduced by 1 base and J by 0 bases, leaving a spacing of 7 bases between them. Sequences SGHTA (CDR1) and FQGNSA (CDR2) are obtained from the germline V gene. Here the CDR3 is joined to the reference TRBV7-2 and TRBJ1-3 genes, and the full variable domain is: GAGVSQSPSNKVTEKGKDVELRCDPISGHTALYWYRQSLGQGLEFLIYFQGNSAPDKSGLPSDRFSAERTGGSVSTLTIQRTQQEDSAVYLCASSLGPRSGNTIYFGEGSWLTVV.